The present T cell receptor (beta chain) was sequenced within a study of metastatic and nonmetastatic thyroid tumors. Across the whole study: Comparison of repertoires was carried out across blood and tumor or nodule tissue from malignant and benign thyroid patients. Study-wide results and caveats: Relative to benign nodules, malignant thyroid tumors were reportedly characterized by significantly elevated TCR beta diversity in blood and tumor.

About this clone: Its cognate antigen is unknown.

Prior to thyroid surgery, none of the patients had received any treatment. The CDR3 length is 13 residues. Germline CDR1 reads SEHNR; CDR2 reads FQNEAQ (reference sequence). V lost 2 bases and J 6 bases, leaving 8 bases between the germline ends. Original handling: A distant-metastasis classifier for papillary thyroid cancer was built using CDR3 differences across clinicopathological groups. TCRdb re-called the PCR reads via MiXCR. The V and J calls were not made by the authors but by TCRdb's processing. The table shows about 20,000 clones, with about 34% occurring only once. Sequences were obtained from tumor tissue. The chain uses TRBV7-9 and TRBJ2-1, with unresolved D. This receptor was obtained from a male donor with papillary thyroid cancer or a benign thyroid nodule (not recorded which). Some clones in this sample may be carry-over from other donors' samples. CDR3 region: CASSLPPFNEQFF. The CDR3 bases are TGTGCCAGCAGCTTACCGCCCTTCAATGAGCAGTTCTTC.